Sequencing of this T cell receptor (beta chain) was carried out in a study of blood T cell repertoires in COVID-19. How the authors handled the data: From reference gene primer amplification, estimates of nucleated cell counts were derived. Libraries were prepared by immunoSEQ multiplex PCR; TCRdb keeps only in-frame clonotypes and omits some of them. That table gives V, J and clone size, and the DNA gave D and trimming. The sample contains tens of thousands of clones, around nine tenths of which appear only once. Trimming removed 0 bases from V and 5 bases from J, with 19 bases in between. CDR3 length: 18 amino acids. Germline CDR1 and CDR2: MNHNS and SASEGT.

Sequencing was carried out using peripheral blood. This chain connects TRBV6-1 to TRBJ1-4; tentative D call: TRBD1 (5 bases). This clonotype originated in an elderly man with active or convalescent COVID-19. CDR3 region: CASSEAPIFGGSNEKLFF. Here the CDR3 DNA reads TGTGCCAGCAGTGAAGCACCCATTTTTGGGGGGTCAAATGAAAAACTGTTTTTT.